The T cell receptor beta chain under discussion was sequenced for a study of T cell changes during pregnancy in multiple sclerosis. Trimming stripped 4 bases from V and 2 bases from J, with 9 bases between. The CDR3 runs to 13 residues. Germline lookup yields CDR1 LGHNA and CDR2 YSLEER. Clones were sequenced by immunoSEQ multiplex PCR, and TCRdb holds only the in-frame ones, with some missing. The sample holds 25,000 to 30,000 clones, 80% to 95% seen once. The sample consisted of CD8+ T cells from peripheral blood mononuclear cells, taken before pregnancy. The receptor was derived from a female donor with multiple sclerosis, enrolled in a pregnancy study. V usage is TRBV4-3 and J usage is TRBJ2-7; perhaps TRBD1 as D (5 bases). CDR3 amino acids: CASSRTQAYEQYF. The CDR3 DNA sequence: TGCGCCAGCAGCCGTACACAGGCCTACGAGCAGTACTTC.